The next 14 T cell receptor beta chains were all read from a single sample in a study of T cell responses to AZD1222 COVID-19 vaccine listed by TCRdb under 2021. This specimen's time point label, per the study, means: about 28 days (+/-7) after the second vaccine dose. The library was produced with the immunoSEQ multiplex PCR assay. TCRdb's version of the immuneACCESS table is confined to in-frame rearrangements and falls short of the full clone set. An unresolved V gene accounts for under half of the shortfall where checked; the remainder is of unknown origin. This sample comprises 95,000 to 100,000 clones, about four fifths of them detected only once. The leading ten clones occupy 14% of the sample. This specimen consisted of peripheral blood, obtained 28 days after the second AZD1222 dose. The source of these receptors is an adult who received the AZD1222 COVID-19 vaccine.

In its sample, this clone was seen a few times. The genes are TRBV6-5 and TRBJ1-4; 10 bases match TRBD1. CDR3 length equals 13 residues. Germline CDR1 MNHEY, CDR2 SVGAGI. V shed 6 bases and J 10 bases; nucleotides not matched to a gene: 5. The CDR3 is CASRGTGDGKLFF. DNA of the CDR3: TGTGCCAGCAGGGGGACAGGGGACGGAAAACTGTTTTTT.

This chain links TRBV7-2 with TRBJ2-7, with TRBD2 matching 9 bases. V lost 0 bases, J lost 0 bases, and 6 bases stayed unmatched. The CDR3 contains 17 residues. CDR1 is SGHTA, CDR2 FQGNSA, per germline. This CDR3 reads CASSLAAGGASSYEQYF. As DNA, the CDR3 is TGTGCCAGCAGCTTAGCGGCGGGGGGGGCCAGCTCCTACGAGCAGTACTTC.

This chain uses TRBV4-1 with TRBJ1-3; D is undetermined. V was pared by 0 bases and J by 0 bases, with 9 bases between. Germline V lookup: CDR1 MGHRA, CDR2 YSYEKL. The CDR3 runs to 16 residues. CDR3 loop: CASSQESPDSGNTIYF. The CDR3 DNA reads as TGCGCCAGCAGCCAAGAGTCTCCAGACTCTGGAAACACCATATATTTT.

The CDR3 loop is CASSTDRARAAFF. CDR3 bases: TGTGCCAGTAGTACAGACAGGGCTCGGGCAGCTTTCTTT. This chain uses TRBV19 with TRBJ1-1; 7 nucleotides line up with TRBD1. The CDR3 has 13 residues. Trimming took 4 bases from V and 10 from J; bases not matched to a gene: 9. The germline V gene has CDR1 LNHDA and CDR2 SQIVND (reference sequence).

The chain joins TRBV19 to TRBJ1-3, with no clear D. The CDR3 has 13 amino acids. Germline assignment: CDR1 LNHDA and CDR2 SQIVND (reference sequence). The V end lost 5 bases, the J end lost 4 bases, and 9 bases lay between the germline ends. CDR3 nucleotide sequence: TGTGCCAGTAGTTCGGCGGGGGGAAACACCATATATTTT. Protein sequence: CASSSAGGNTIYF.

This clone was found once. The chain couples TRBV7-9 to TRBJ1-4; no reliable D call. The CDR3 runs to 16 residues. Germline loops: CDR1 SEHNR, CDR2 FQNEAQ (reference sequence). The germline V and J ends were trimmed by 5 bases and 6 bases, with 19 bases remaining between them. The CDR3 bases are TGTGCCAGCAGCCCACCCGACGGTAGGGATGATGAAAAACTGTTTTTT. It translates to CASSPPDGRDDEKLFF. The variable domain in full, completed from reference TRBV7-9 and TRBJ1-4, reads DTGVSQNPRHKITKRGQNVTFRCDPISEHNRLYWYRQTLGQGPEFLTYFQNEAQLEKSRLLSDRFSAERPKGSFSTLEIQRTEQGDSAMYLCASSPPDGRDDEKLFFGSGTQLSVL.

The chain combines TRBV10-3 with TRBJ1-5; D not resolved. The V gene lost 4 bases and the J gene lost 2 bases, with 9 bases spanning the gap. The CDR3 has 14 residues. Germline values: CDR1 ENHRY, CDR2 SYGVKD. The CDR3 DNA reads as TGTGCCATCAGTGTCGGGCAGGGCAATCAGCCCCAGCATTTT. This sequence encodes CAISVGQGNQPQHF.

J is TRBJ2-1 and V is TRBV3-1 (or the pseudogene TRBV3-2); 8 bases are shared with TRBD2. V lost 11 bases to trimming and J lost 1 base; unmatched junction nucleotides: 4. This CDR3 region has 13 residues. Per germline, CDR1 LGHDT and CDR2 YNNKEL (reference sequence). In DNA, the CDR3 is TGTGCCGTCGGGGGGGCATCCTACAATGAGCAGTTCTTC. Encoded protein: CAVGGASYNEQFF.

CDR3 loop: CASSITQEYATNEKLFF. The CDR3 DNA reads as TGTGCCAGTAGTATAACCCAGGAGTATGCAACTAATGAAAAACTGTTTTTT. The gene calls are TRBV19 and TRBJ1-4; D unclear. This CDR3 has 17 amino acids. Germline values: CDR1 LNHDA, CDR2 SQIVND (reference sequence). Trimming stripped 2 bases from V and 0 bases from J, with 13 bases between.

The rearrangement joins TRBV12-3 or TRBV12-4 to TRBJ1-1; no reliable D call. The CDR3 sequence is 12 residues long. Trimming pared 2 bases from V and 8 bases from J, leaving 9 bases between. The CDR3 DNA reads TGTGCCAGCAGTTTACTAACCAGGGAAGCTTTCTTT. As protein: CASSLLTREAFF.

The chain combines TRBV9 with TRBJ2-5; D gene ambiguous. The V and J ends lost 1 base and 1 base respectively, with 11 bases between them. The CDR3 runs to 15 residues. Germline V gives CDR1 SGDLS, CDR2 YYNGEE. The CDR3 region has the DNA TGTGCCAGCAGCGTAAACGGCCTTCTCCAAGAGACCCAGTACTTC. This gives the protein CASSVNGLLQETQYF.

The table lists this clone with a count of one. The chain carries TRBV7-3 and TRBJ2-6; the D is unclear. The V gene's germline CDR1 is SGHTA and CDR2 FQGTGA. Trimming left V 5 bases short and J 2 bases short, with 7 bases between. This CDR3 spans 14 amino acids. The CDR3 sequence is CASSQAAGANVLTF. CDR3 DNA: TGTGCCAGCAGCCAGGCAGCTGGGGCCAACGTCCTGACTTTC.

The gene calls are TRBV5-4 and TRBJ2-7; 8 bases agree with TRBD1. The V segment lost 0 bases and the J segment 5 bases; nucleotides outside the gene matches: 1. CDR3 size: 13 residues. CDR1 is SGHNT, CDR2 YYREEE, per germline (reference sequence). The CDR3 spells CASSLAGGHEQYF. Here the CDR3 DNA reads TGTGCCAGCAGCTTGGCAGGGGGCCACGAGCAGTACTTC.

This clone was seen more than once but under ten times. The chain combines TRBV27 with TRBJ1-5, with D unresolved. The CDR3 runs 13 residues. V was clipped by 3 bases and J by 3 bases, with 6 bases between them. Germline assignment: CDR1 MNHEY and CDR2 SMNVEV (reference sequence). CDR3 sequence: CASSLVSNQPQHF. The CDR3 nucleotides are TGTGCCAGCAGTTTGGTCTCCAATCAGCCCCAGCATTTT.